These 29 T cell receptor beta chains came from one sample sequenced in a study of T-cell reconstitution after alpha-beta-depleted transplantation in children. Preparation of the TCRbeta library used unique molecular identifiers. TCRdb reprocessed the PCR reads via MiXCR and lists one record per CDR3 protein. The data show some 120,000 distinct CDR3 sequences, roughly 9.7% seen once. Sequencing was performed on PBMCs, mostly from graft donor cells, taken 180 days after TCRalphabeta/CD19-depleted stem cell transplant. Every receptor here comes from a girl under three years old who had a stem cell transplant for combined immunodeficiency, so the T cells may come from the graft donor.

The chain links TRBV4-2 to TRBJ2-1, with 8 bases fitting TRBD2. This CDR3 has 16 residues. V was clipped by 5 bases and J by 2 bases; unmatched bases: 8. The germline gives CDR1 LGHNA, CDR2 YNFKEQ. CDR3 coding DNA: TGTGCCAGCAGCGCAAATGGCGGGAGGACCTACAATGAGCAGTTCTTC. Translation gives CASSANGGRTYNEQFF.

The genes are TRBV4-1 and TRBJ2-5; 7 nucleotides agree with TRBD2. Trimming cost V 4 bases and J 4 bases; bases outside gene matches: 9. The V gene's germline CDR1 is MGHRA and CDR2 YSYEKL. This CDR3 has 15 amino acids. CDR3 sequence: CASSLLGGRRETQYF. For the CDR3, the DNA is TGCGCCAGCAGCCTCCTGGGAGGGAGGCGAGAGACCCAGTACTTC.

The CDR3 nucleotides are TGTGCCAGTAGTATAGCAGGGCTAACTAATGAAAAACTGTTTTTT. Translating it yields CASSIAGLTNEKLFF. V is TRBV19 and J is TRBJ1-4; TRBD1 is a possible D gene (5 bases). V was trimmed by 1 base and J by 1 base, leaving 7 bases between them. Germline values: CDR1 LNHDA, CDR2 SQIVND (reference sequence). CDR3 length: 15 residues.

The gene calls are TRBV12-3 or TRBV12-4 and TRBJ1-5, with a possible D match to TRBD1 (6 bases). V was clipped by 5 bases and J by 0 bases, with 14 bases between them. CDR3 size: 16 residues. CDR3 bases: TGTGCCAGCAGTACCTGGGACAAGTATAGCAATCAGCCCCAGCATTTT. Amino acid sequence: CASSTWDKYSNQPQHF.

This chain uses TRBV6-1 with TRBJ1-2, with 7 nucleotides matching TRBD1. Trimming took 6 bases from V and 8 from J; bases not matched to a gene: 12. Germline CDR1 is MNHNS and CDR2 is SASEGT. CDR3 length equals 14 residues. In nucleotides, the CDR3 is TGTGCCAGCAGGGCGACAGGGTTAGGGAGAGGCTACACCTTC. Translated, it gives CASRATGLGRGYTF.

This clonotype was found a few times. The V gene is TRBV7-6, the J gene TRBJ2-1, with D hard to call. CDR1 SGHVS and CDR2 FNYEAQ come from the germline V gene. Deletions cut 0 bases from V and 9 bases from J, with 9 bases between. There are 13 residues in the CDR3. The CDR3 loop reads CASSLAGSTEQFF. In DNA form, the CDR3 reads TGTGCCAGCAGCTTAGCCGGGTCTACTGAGCAGTTCTTC.

This clonotype was picked up a small number of times. The chain carries TRBV12-3 or TRBV12-4 and TRBJ1-6; D may be TRBD1 (5 bases). Trimming stripped 2 bases from V and 4 bases from J, with 6 bases between. The CDR3 runs 14 residues. The CDR3 DNA is TGTGCCAGCAGTTTAAGACAGTATAATTCACCCCTCCACTTT. Translated: CASSLRQYNSPLHF.

This clonotype was counted ten times or more. The rearrangement links TRBV4-3 to TRBJ1-3, with 9 bases matching TRBD1. Per the germline V gene, CDR1 is LGHNA and CDR2 is YSLEER. The CDR3 loop spans 15 amino acids. J lost 7 bases, V lost 1 base, and 5 bases had no gene match. CDR3 DNA sequence: TGCGCCAGCAGCCAAGCCGGGACAGGGCTTAACACCATATATTTT. Its translation: CASSQAGTGLNTIYF.

Only a few counts were recorded for this clonotype. The J gene is TRBJ2-5, the V gene TRBV29-1; 9 positions agree with TRBD2. Germline values: CDR1 SQVTM, CDR2 ANQGSEA. This CDR3 has 15 residues. J lost 3 bases, V lost 4 bases, and 9 bases had no gene match. The CDR3 is CSVVGVASGKETQYF. CDR3 sequence (DNA): TGCAGCGTTGTAGGTGTCGCTAGCGGGAAAGAGACCCAGTACTTC.

This clonotype was recorded many times. CDR3 DNA sequence: TGTGCCAGCAGCTGGACCCTACAGGGGGAAGGTGGCTACACCTTC. The encoded protein is CASSWTLQGEGGYTF. V and J are TRBV7-8 and TRBJ1-2; 8 bases map to TRBD1. Germline V lookup: CDR1 SGHVS, CDR2 FQNEAQ. V was clipped by 4 bases and J by 7 bases; unmatched bases: 11. This CDR3 region has 15 residues.

The chain joins TRBV11-3 to TRBJ2-3; 8 positions match TRBD2. Looked up from germline, CDR1 is SGHNT and CDR2 is YENEEA. V was clipped by 4 bases and J by 4 bases; unmatched bases: 7. CDR3 length: 15 residues. CDR3 in DNA: TGTGCCAGCAGCTCCATAGCGGGAATCGCAGATACGCAGTATTTT. Residues: CASSSIAGIADTQYF.

This clonotype was found a few times. V gene TRBV12-3 or TRBV12-4 combines with J gene TRBJ1-2; D is possibly TRBD1 (6 bases). V was clipped by 3 bases and J by 4 bases, with 15 bases between them. The CDR3 runs 15 residues. CDR3 sequence: CASSFGGARIYGYTF. The CDR3 DNA reads TGTGCCAGCAGTTTTGGGGGGGCGAGGATCTATGGCTACACCTTC.

The J gene is TRBJ1-1, the V gene TRBV5-1; D gene unclear. The CDR3 is 15 residues long. The germline CDR1 and CDR2 sequences are SGHRS and YFSETQ. Trimming removed 4 bases from V and 7 bases from J, with 20 bases in between. The CDR3 loop is CASSTPNAPTREAFF. The DNA for the CDR3 is TGCGCCAGCAGCACACCTAACGCCCCAACCCGTGAAGCTTTCTTT.

This clonotype has more than one count but fewer than ten. This chain links TRBV29-1 with TRBJ1-1; 11 bases are shared with TRBD1. This CDR3 contains 15 residues. Germline V CDR1 and CDR2: SQVTM, ANQGSEA. The V gene end was trimmed by 2 bases and the J gene end by 5 bases; junction bases not matched to a gene: 7. The CDR3 DNA sequence: TGCAGCGTTGAACTCCCGGGACAGGGGGTGACTGAAGCTTTCTTT. Its protein is CSVELPGQGVTEAFF.

CDR3 DNA sequence: TGTGCCAGCCGGACAGGGGCGTCAGATACGCAGTATTTT. Its protein is CASRTGASDTQYF. The chain couples TRBV27 to TRBJ2-3, with 9 bases lining up with TRBD1. This CDR3 is 13 amino acids long. The germline V gene encodes CDR1 MNHEY and CDR2 SMNVEV (reference sequence). Trimming at V came to 8 bases and at J to 4 bases, leaving 4 bases not matched to a gene.

This sequence joins TRBV20-1 and TRBJ2-4; D ambiguous. The CDR3 covers 13 residues. Trimming cost V 3 bases and J 0 bases, with 6 bases left between them. Germline CDR1 DFQATT, CDR2 SNEGSKA (reference sequence). CDR3 sequence reads: CSARNLAKNIQYF. CDR3 nucleotide sequence: TGCAGTGCTAGGAATTTAGCCAAAAACATTCAGTACTTC.

This clonotype was counted a few times. The rearrangement links TRBV7-2 to TRBJ2-1, with unresolved D. Germline-derived CDR1 and CDR2 are SGHTA and FQGNSA. This CDR3 comprises 12 residues. Trimming stripped 5 bases from V and 4 bases from J, with 6 bases between. CDR3 DNA sequence: TGTGCCAGCAGCCCGGAGTACAATGAGCAGTTCTTC. Translation gives CASSPEYNEQFF.

This clonotype occurred many times. The chain uses TRBV18 and TRBJ2-1; 13 bases map to TRBD2. There are 15 residues in the CDR3. Germline CDR1 is KGHSH and CDR2 is LQKENI. V lost 3 bases, J lost 7 bases, and 3 bases stayed unmatched. The CDR3 nucleotides are TGTGCCAGCTCACCCCGGACTAGCGGGGGTAATGAGCAGTTCTTC. It is translated as CASSPRTSGGNEQFF.

The chain has TRBV4-3 and TRBJ2-3; 7 bases agree with TRBD2. Per germline, CDR1 LGHNA and CDR2 YSLEER. The CDR3 runs to 16 residues. V lost 2 bases to trimming and J lost 0 bases; unmatched junction nucleotides: 5. DNA for the CDR3: TGCGCCAGCAGCCAAAGATCAGCGGGGAGCACAGATACGCAGTATTTT. Protein: CASSQRSAGSTDTQYF.

This clonotype was found a few times. The CDR3 is CASSPPQGPTEAFF. The CDR3 nucleotides read TGTGCCAGCAGCCCCCCTCAGGGACCCACTGAAGCTTTCTTT. The chain links TRBV3-1 to TRBJ1-1; tentatively, D is TRBD1 (5 bases). Germline V gives CDR1 LGHDT, CDR2 YNNKEL (reference sequence). Trimming took off 4 bases at V and 4 bases at J, with 13 bases between the two ends. The CDR3 is 14 residues long.

This chain joins TRBV6-1 and TRBJ2-7; 11 bases agree with TRBD2. Germline CDR1 reads MNHNS; CDR2 reads SASEGT. The V gene end was trimmed by 5 bases and the J gene end by 3 bases; junction bases not matched to a gene: 6. This CDR3 contains 15 residues. In nucleotides, the CDR3 is TGTGCCAGCAGTACCACTAGCGGGGGAAACTACGAGCAGTACTTC. Amino acids: CASSTTSGGNYEQYF.

The sample holds a few counts of this clonotype. The chain couples TRBV28 to TRBJ1-1; D remains ambiguous. V was cut by 7 bases and J by 0 bases, with 12 bases left in between. The germline gives CDR1 MDHEN, CDR2 SYDVKM. The CDR3 totals 14 residues. In DNA form, the CDR3 reads TGTGCCAGCACCCCAACTGTTCTGAACACTGAAGCTTTCTTT. Protein sequence: CASTPTVLNTEAFF.

Many counts were recorded for this clonotype. This chain connects TRBV20-1 to TRBJ2-3; 11 bases agree with TRBD2. The CDR3 loop spans 17 amino acids. Germline CDR1 is DFQATT and CDR2 is SNEGSKA (reference sequence). After removal of 0 bases from V and 2 bases from J, the junction contained 7 bases not matched to a gene. CDR3 nucleotides: TGCAGTGCTAGAGATTTTGCTAGCGGGAGGACCACAGATACGCAGTATTTT. It yields the protein CSARDFASGRTTDTQYF.

In its sample, this clonotype was seen a few times. The genes are TRBV28 and TRBJ1-5; D is perhaps TRBD1 (5 bases). CDR1 and CDR2 from the germline V gene are MDHEN and SYDVKM. V dropped 5 bases and J dropped 5 bases, with 10 bases sitting between them. This CDR3 spans 13 amino acids. CDR3 coding DNA: TGTGCCAGCAGTCCCAGGGTCCATCAGCCCCAGCATTTT. This sequence encodes CASSPRVHQPQHF.

This clonotype has only a few counts. The chain carries TRBV5-1 and TRBJ1-1; D might be TRBD1 (5 bases). This CDR3 spans 13 amino acids. The V gene lost 2 bases and the J gene lost 6 bases, with 11 bases spanning the gap. Germline CDR1 and CDR2: SGHRS and YFSETQ. The CDR3 loop is CASSFRGDAEAFF. CDR3 nucleotide sequence: TGCGCCAGCAGCTTCCGGGGGGACGCTGAAGCTTTCTTT.

This clonotype was seen a handful of times. This chain uses TRBV20-1 with TRBJ2-1; maybe TRBD1 (6 bases). Trimming pared 6 bases from V and 9 bases from J, leaving 21 bases between. This CDR3 has 14 amino acids. Looked up from germline, CDR1 is DFQATT and CDR2 is SNEGSKA (reference sequence). The CDR3 loop reads CSARDKNPRCEQFF. Written as DNA, the CDR3 is TGCAGTGCGAGGGACAAGAACCCACGTTGTGAGCAGTTCTTC.

The rearrangement joins TRBV20-1 to TRBJ2-2; the match to TRBD2 covers 7 bases. V was clipped by 6 bases and J by 5 bases; unmatched bases: 15. The CDR3 loop spans 16 amino acids. CDR1 and CDR2 from the germline V gene are DFQATT and SNEGSKA (reference sequence). The CDR3 DNA reads TGCAGTGCCGCCTACAGCGGGATCATGGGTACCGGGGAGCTGTTTTTT. It specifies CSAAYSGIMGTGELFF.

This clonotype was observed many times. This chain joins TRBV20-1 and TRBJ2-5; 9 bases line up with TRBD1. Germline V gives CDR1 DFQATT, CDR2 SNEGSKA (reference sequence). V was clipped by 6 bases and J by 5 bases; unmatched bases: 4. The CDR3 length is 12 residues. CDR3 DNA: TGCAGTGCCTGGGACAGGGTGGAGACCCAGTACTTC. This encodes CSAWDRVETQYF.

This clonotype appeared a few times. This chain connects TRBV20-1 to TRBJ2-5; D gene uncertain. V was cut by 3 bases and J by 4 bases, with 9 bases left in between. Per germline, CDR1 DFQATT and CDR2 SNEGSKA (reference sequence). This CDR3 has 12 amino acids. CDR3 coding DNA: TGCAGTGCTAGTAAGGTTGCAGAGACCCAGTACTTC. Translated, it gives CSASKVAETQYF.